Listed below are T cell receptor beta chains from one sample, sequenced in a study of CD8+ T cells in alopecia areata. TCRdb's table, derived via immunoSEQ multiplex PCR, lists solely in-frame clones and lacks some. Among 170,000 or so clones listed, around three fifths were seen once. Here the sequenced sample was CD8+ T cells sorted from blood, taken at week 24, from a patient treated with tofacitinib. The receptors shown here come from a human donor with alopecia areata. Both conserved end residues are part of each CDR3. Fields, in order: clone size, J gene, V gene, D gene, CDR3 protein, CDR3 DNA. A D gene is named only where the DNA matches it firmly. Clone size appears in some rows only: once, few, many, or a class for an expanded clone.

>.|TRBJ2-5|TRBV2|.
CASRGGGIQETQYF
TGTGCCAGCAGAGGTGGAGGGATCCAAGAGACCCAGTACTTC
>.|TRBJ1-1|TRBV27|.
CASSLSGTSHTEAFF
TGTGCCAGCAGTTTATCGGGAACGTCTCACACTGAAGCTTTCTTT
>few|TRBJ2-7|TRBV28|TRBD1
CASSPGTGDYEQYF
TGTGCCAGCAGTCCCGGGACAGGGGACTACGAGCAGTACTTC
>.|TRBJ2-7|TRBV4-1|TRBD2
CASSRGTSGSYEQYF
TGCGCCAGCAGCCGCGGGACTAGCGGCTCCTACGAGCAGTACTTC
>.|TRBJ1-1|TRBV13|TRBD1
CASSRRDRGRTEAFF
TGTGCCAGCAGCCGCCGGGACAGGGGCAGGACTGAAGCTTTCTTT
>.|TRBJ2-1|TRBV7-2|.
CASSLAGGKYNEQFF
TGTGCCAGCAGCTTAGCGGGGGGAAAATACAATGAGCAGTTCTTC
>.|TRBJ1-5|TRBV5-6|TRBD1
CASSLGGGRDSNQPQHF
TGTGCCAGCAGCTTGGGAGGGGGCAGGGATAGCAATCAGCCCCAGCATTTT
>.|TRBJ2-1|TRBV7-9|.
CASSLGSSEQFF
TGTGCCAGCAGCTTAGGTTCGTCTGAGCAGTTCTTC
>few|TRBJ2-7|TRBV14|.
CASSHQGRGYEQYF
TGTGCCAGCAGCCATCAGGGACGGGGCTACGAGCAGTACTTC
>.|TRBJ2-3|TRBV6-5|TRBD2
CASSYSLAGVTDTQYF
TGTGCCAGCAGTTACTCGCTAGCGGGGGTCACAGATACGCAGTATTTT
>.|TRBJ1-1|TRBV20-1|.
CSANRVTEAFF
TGCAGTGCTAACAGGGTAACTGAAGCTTTCTTT
>.|TRBJ2-2|TRBV7-3|.
CASSWDGTNTGELFF
TGTGCCAGCAGCTGGGACGGAACGAACACCGGGGAGCTGTTTTTT
>few|TRBJ2-7|TRBV6-5|.
CASSYSSSYEQYF
TGTGCCAGCAGTTACTCGAGCTCCTACGAGCAGTACTTC
>.|TRBJ2-5|TRBV7-9|.
CASSSQETQYF
TGTGCCAGCAGCTCGCAGGAGACCCAGTACTTC
>.|TRBJ2-5|TRBV30|.
CAWSVPPSQETQYF
TGTGCCTGGAGTGTCCCGCCTAGCCAAGAGACCCAGTACTTC
>few|TRBJ1-6|TRBV27|.
CASSSPSAGAYNSPLHF
TGTGCCAGCAGTTCTCCCTCGGCAGGGGCCTATAATTCACCCCTCCACTTT
>medium-sized|TRBJ2-2|TRBV6-5|.
CATGTYGELFF
TGTGCCACCGGGACTTACGGGGAGCTGTTTTTT
>.|TRBJ2-1|TRBV15|.
CATSSGSYNEQFF
TGTGCCACCAGCAGCGGCTCCTACAATGAGCAGTTCTTC
>.|TRBJ1-4|TRBV29-1|.
CSVTVRTNEKLFF
TGCAGCGTAACCGTACGGACTAATGAAAAACTGTTTTTT
>.|TRBJ2-1|TRBV5-1|.
CASSPTPGRSEVF
TGCGCCAGCAGCCCCACTCCGGGAAGAAGTGAAGTCTTC
>.|TRBJ2-2|TRBV15|.
CATSRSAGLANTGELFF
TGTGCCACCAGCAGATCAGCAGGGTTAGCGAACACCGGGGAGCTGTTTTTT
>.|TRBJ1-2|TRBV2|.
CASSPSTNYGYTF
TGTGCCAGCAGTCCGTCTACGAACTATGGCTACACCTTC
>.|TRBJ2-3|TRBV15|TRBD1
CATSRSPGTDTDTQYF
TGTGCCACCAGCAGGTCCCCCGGGACAGACACAGATACGCAGTATTTT
>many|TRBJ2-1|TRBV7-6|.
CASSPGGGYVYNEQFF
TGTGCCAGCAGCCCTGGGGGCGGATACGTATACAATGAGCAGTTCTTC
>.|TRBJ2-7|TRBV4-1|TRBD2
CASSQEGTSGYEQYF
TGCGCCAGCAGCCAAGAAGGAACTAGCGGATACGAGCAGTACTTC
>.|TRBJ2-2|TRBV5-1|.
CASSLVGGPNTGELFF
TGCGCCAGCAGCTTGGTAGGGGGACCAAACACCGGGGAGCTGTTTTTT
>.|TRBJ2-5|TRBV5-1|.
CASRSGGGSQETQYF
TGCGCCAGCAGGAGTGGTGGGGGTTCGCAAGAGACCCAGTACTTC
>.|TRBJ1-3|TRBV29-1|TRBD1
CSVADDRGNGNTIYF
TGCAGCGTTGCCGACGACAGGGGGAATGGAAACACCATATATTTT